This T cell receptor beta chain was sequenced during a study of PD-1 blockade in classical Hodgkin lymphoma. Study results and caveats: The diversity seen at baseline in complete responders resembled that of newly diagnosed patients.

Trimming stripped 0 bases from V and 4 bases from J, with 9 bases between. Germline values: CDR1 GTSNPN, CDR2 SVGIG (reference sequence). This CDR3 has 13 amino acids. Sequenced by immunoSEQ multiplex PCR; TCRdb stores in-frame clones only, minus some. The repertoire consists of about 94,000 clones, with approximately 94% occurring once and the leading ten covering 2%. This clone showed up just a few times. The antigen is undetermined. Time point in this sample: cycle 4 day 1 (C4D1), after six to seven weeks of nivolumab. Every single patient, without exception, relapsed after autologous stem cell transplantation, and brentuximab vedotin exposure varied.

The chain couples TRBV30 to TRBJ1-1; possible D gene TRBD1, 6 bases. This sequence was found in a human donor with classical Hodgkin lymphoma. The source material was peripheral blood mononuclear cells (PBMCs), sampled before the fourth cycle of nivolumab. DNA of the CDR3: TGTGCCTGGAGTGTACAGGGATTCACTGAAGCTTTCTTT. It is translated as CAWSVQGFTEAFF.